This TCR beta chain was identified during a study of response to subunit inactivated influenza vaccine. General study points: It was the authors' suggestion that each seasonal influenza vaccination recruits few new T cells.

CDR1 is SEHNR, CDR2 FQNEAQ, per germline (reference sequence). This CDR3 comprises 17 residues. With 6 bases clipped from V and 4 bases from J, the junction kept 11 bases outside the gene matches. TCRdb ran MiXCR on the RT-PCR reads and lists one entry per CDR3 protein. The table records some 500,000 distinct CDR3 sequences, 16% of them present only once. As concerns this clonotype: Its antigen is as yet unknown.

V gene TRBV7-9 combines with J gene TRBJ2-5; 13 bases are shared with TRBD2. The receptor comes from a man aged 50 to 75 who received an inactivated influenza vaccine. The material was CD4+ T cells sorted from PBMCs, obtained 23 to 25 months after vaccination. The CDR3 loop reads CASSPTGTSGMRETQYF. The CDR3 region has the DNA TGTGCCAGCAGTCCCACGGGGACTAGCGGGATGAGAGAGACCCAGTACTTC.